Here is one T cell receptor beta chain with its context. This record belongs to a study of OX40 agonist ivuxolimab in advanced cancers. Assay used: immunoSEQ multiplex PCR; TCRdb lists only in-frame clones, some missing. Of about 69,000 clones listed, approximately 90% were seen once; the top ten hold 0.25% to 0.35%. This clonotype was obtained from an adult with an advanced solid tumor such as melanoma, head and neck, liver or kidney cancer. The material sequenced was CD4+ or CD8+ T cells sorted from blood, taken in a trial of the OX40 agonist ivuxolimab.

CDR3 in DNA: TGTGCCAGCAGTGACAGGGCGATTGGAAACACCATATATTTT. Its protein product is CASSDRAIGNTIYF. The chain carries TRBV6-1 and TRBJ1-3; TRBD1 is a possible D gene (5 bases). From germline, CDR1 is MNHNS and CDR2 SASEGT. Trimming stripped 3 bases from V and 3 bases from J, with 9 bases between. This CDR3 has 14 residues.